Below, 7 T cell receptor beta chains from the same sample are listed, as sequenced in a study of T cell responses to AZD1222 COVID-19 vaccine. Measured with immunoSEQ multiplex PCR; TCRdb has only the in-frame clones, and not every one. The data contain about 150,000 clones, 86% of them seen just once; the ten biggest clones take up about 4.8%. The sample in question was peripheral blood, obtained 28 days after the second AZD1222 dose. Receptors originate from an adult who received the AZD1222 COVID-19 vaccine.

The chain links TRBV7-9 to TRBJ2-6, with D uncertain. Germline V gene data show CDR1 as SEHNR and CDR2 as FQNEAQ (reference sequence). The V end lost 4 bases, the J end lost 0 bases, and 7 bases lay between the germline ends. CDR3 length: 15 amino acids. CDR3 loop: CASSSWNSGANVLTF. The CDR3 nucleotides read TGTGCCAGCAGCTCCTGGAACTCTGGGGCCAACGTCCTGACTTTC. The full variable domain, in which reference TRBV7-9 and TRBJ2-6 provide the parts outside the CDR3, is DTGVSQNPRHKITKRGQNVTFRCDPISEHNRLYWYRQTLGQGPEFLTYFQNEAQLEKSRLLSDRFSAERPKGSFSTLEIQRTEQGDSAMYLCASSSWNSGANVLTFGAGSRLTVL.

The chain uses TRBV19 and TRBJ1-5; no clear D. The CDR3 is 15 residues long. Trimming took off 2 bases at V and 0 bases at J, with 8 bases between the two ends. Germline V CDR1 and CDR2: LNHDA, SQIVND (reference sequence). Written as DNA, the CDR3 is TGTGCCAGTAGTATAAGGGATTATAGCAATCAGCCCCAGCATTTT. This encodes CASSIRDYSNQPQHF.

The gene calls are TRBV7-2 and TRBJ2-5, with 8 bases fitting TRBD2. Looked up from germline, CDR1 is SGHTA and CDR2 is FQGNSA. The V segment lost 5 bases and the J segment 1 base; nucleotides outside the gene matches: 0. This CDR3 has 13 amino acids. Here the CDR3 DNA reads TGTGCCAGCAGCCGGGGGGGCCAAGAGACCCAGTACTTC. As protein: CASSRGGQETQYF. Drawing the rest from reference TRBV7-2 and TRBJ2-5, the complete variable domain is GAGVSQSPSNKVTEKGKDVELRCDPISGHTALYWYRQSLGQGLEFLIYFQGNSAPDKSGLPSDRFSAERTGGSVSTLTIQRTQQEDSAVYLCASSRGGQETQYFGPGTRLLVL.

The gene calls are TRBV28 and TRBJ1-3; 7 bases map to TRBD1. The CDR3 length is 14 residues. Germline V gives CDR1 MDHEN, CDR2 SYDVKM. After removal of 8 bases from V and 4 bases from J, the junction contained 8 bases not matched to a gene. CDR3 nucleotides: TGTGCCAGCCGACAGGGAGTGTTGGGAAACACCATATATTTT. Its protein is CASRQGVLGNTIYF. Looking up the rest from reference TRBV28 and TRBJ1-3 gives the full variable domain: DVKVTQSSRYLVKRTGEKVFLECVQDMDHENMFWYRQDPGLGLRLIYFSYDVKMKEKGDIPEGYSVSREKKERFSLILESASTNQTSMYLCASRQGVLGNTIYFGEGSWLTVV.

This clone showed up many times. This chain links TRBV18 with TRBJ2-7; D possibly uses TRBD1 or TRBD2 (7 bases each). Trimming removed 3 bases at V and 3 bases at J, with 21 bases between. This CDR3 has 17 amino acids. CDR1 is KGHSH, CDR2 LQKENI, per germline. Written as DNA, the CDR3 is TGTGCCAGCTCACCCGGGGGGTGGGACAGCGAGTACTACGAGCAGTACTTC. Its protein product is CASSPGGWDSEYYEQYF.

The chain links TRBV7-6 to TRBJ2-3; TRBD2 is a possible D gene (5 bases). V lost 6 bases to trimming and J lost 0 bases, with 13 bases between them. Germline CDR1 SGHVS, CDR2 FNYEAQ. The CDR3 runs 15 residues. CDR3: CASSLATQSTDTQYF. The CDR3 DNA reads as TGTGCCAGCAGTCTAGCAACCCAAAGCACAGATACGCAGTATTTT.

The chain combines TRBV11-3 with TRBJ2-5; 7 positions match TRBD2. CDR3 length: 13 amino acids. CDR1 and CDR2 (germline): SGHNT, YENEEA. With V trimmed by 4 bases and J by 5 bases, 4 bases remained unmatched. Written as DNA, the CDR3 is TGTGCCAGCAGCTCGGGGGGAGAGGAGACCCAGTACTTC. It codes for CASSSGGEETQYF.